This TCR beta chain was sequenced in a study of cytomegalovirus exposure and HLA in healthy donors. Overall study context: Roughly 80 million unique TCRs from HLA-typed donors made up an early data release. Study results and caveats: A previous analysis found most TCR beta V segments productive roughly 90% or roughly 30% of the time.

V trimming: 0 bases; J trimming: 9 bases; junction bases outside the gene matches: 3. The CDR3 runs to 13 residues. Germline loops: CDR1 SGDLS, CDR2 YYNGEE. The study ran its PCR with 60 Vbeta and 13 Jbeta primers. The assay was immunoSEQ multiplex PCR, and TCRdb's table has in-frame clones only and misses some. The sample includes approximately 160,000 clones, approximately 84% of them seen just once. This clone has a single count. The antigen is undetermined. The source is a girl under 18 in good health and CMV-seropositive. The sequencing sample was made of PBMCs. The J gene is TRBJ2-1, the V gene TRBV9, with 7 bases fitting TRBD2. CDR3 nucleotide sequence: TGTGCCAGCAGCGTAGCTAGCGGCCCTGAGCAGTTCTTC. This sequence encodes CASSVASGPEQFF.